The entry that follows covers one TCR beta chain sequence. The sample belongs to a study of blood T cell repertoires in COVID-19. Across the study: Nucleic acid was either cDNA or gDNA, and it came from T cells, B-cell-depleted T cells, or PBMCs.

Sequencing was performed with immunoSEQ multiplex PCR; in TCRdb, only in-frame clones are kept and a portion is missing. The sample holds about 250,000 clones; roughly 84% are singletons and the top ten take around a sixth. CDR1 and CDR2 (germline): SGHDN, FVKESK. The CDR3 has 15 residues. V lost 1 base and J lost 0, with 8 bases in between. What was sequenced was peripheral blood. The chain uses TRBV14 and TRBJ2-3, with D possibly TRBD2 on 6 matching bases. This sequence was found in a person aged 70 to 85 with COVID-19, enrolled during active disease. CDR3 coding DNA: TGTGCCAGCAGCCAAGCGGGGGAAAGCACAGATACGCAGTATTTT. Protein sequence: CASSQAGESTDTQYF.